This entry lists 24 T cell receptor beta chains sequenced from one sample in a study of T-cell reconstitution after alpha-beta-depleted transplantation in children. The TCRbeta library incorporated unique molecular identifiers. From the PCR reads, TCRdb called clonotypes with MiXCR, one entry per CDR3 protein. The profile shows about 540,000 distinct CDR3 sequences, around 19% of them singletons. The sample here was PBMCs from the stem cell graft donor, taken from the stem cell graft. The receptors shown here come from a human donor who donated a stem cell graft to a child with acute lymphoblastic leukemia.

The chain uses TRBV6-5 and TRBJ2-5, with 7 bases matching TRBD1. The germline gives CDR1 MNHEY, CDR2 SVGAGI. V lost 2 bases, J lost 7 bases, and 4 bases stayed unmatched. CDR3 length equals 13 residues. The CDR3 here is CASSYEGARTQYF. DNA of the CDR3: TGTGCCAGCAGTTACGAGGGGGCCCGGACCCAGTACTTC.

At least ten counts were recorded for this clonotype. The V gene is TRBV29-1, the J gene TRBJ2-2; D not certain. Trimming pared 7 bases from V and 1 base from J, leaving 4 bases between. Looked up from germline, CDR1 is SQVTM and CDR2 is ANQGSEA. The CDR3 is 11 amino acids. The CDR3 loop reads CSAMNTGELFF. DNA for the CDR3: TGCAGCGCCATGAACACCGGGGAGCTGTTTTTT.

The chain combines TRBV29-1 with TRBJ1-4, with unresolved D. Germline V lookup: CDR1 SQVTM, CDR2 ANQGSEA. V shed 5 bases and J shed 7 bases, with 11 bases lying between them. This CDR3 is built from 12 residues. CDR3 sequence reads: CSVIDGGEKLFF. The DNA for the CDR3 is TGCAGCGTTATCGACGGCGGTGAAAAACTGTTTTTT.

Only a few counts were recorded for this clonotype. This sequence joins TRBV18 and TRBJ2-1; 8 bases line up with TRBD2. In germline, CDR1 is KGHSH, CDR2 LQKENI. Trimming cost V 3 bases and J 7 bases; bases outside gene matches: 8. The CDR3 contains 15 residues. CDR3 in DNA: TGTGCCAGCTCACCCCTCGGGAGGGCGGAAAATGAGCAGTTCTTC. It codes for CASSPLGRAENEQFF.

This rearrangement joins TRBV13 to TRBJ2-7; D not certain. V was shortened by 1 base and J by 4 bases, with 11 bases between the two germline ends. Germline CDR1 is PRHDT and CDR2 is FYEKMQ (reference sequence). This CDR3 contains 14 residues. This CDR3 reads CASSLALEPYEQYF. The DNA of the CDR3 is TGTGCCAGCAGCTTAGCCCTTGAACCTTACGAGCAGTACTTC. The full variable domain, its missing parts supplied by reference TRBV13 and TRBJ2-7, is AAGVIQSPRHLIKEKRETATLKCYPIPRHDTVYWYQQGPGQDPQFLISFYEKMQSDKGSIPDRFSAQQFSDYHSELNMSSLELGDSALYFCASSLALEPYEQYFGPGTRLTVT.

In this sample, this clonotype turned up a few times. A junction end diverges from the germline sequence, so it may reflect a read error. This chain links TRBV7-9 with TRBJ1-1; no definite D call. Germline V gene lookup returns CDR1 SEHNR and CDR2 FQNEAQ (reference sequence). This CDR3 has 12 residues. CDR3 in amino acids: CASSLAVGEAFF. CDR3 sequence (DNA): TGTGCCAGCAGCCTAGCCGTGGGGGAAGCTTTCTTT.

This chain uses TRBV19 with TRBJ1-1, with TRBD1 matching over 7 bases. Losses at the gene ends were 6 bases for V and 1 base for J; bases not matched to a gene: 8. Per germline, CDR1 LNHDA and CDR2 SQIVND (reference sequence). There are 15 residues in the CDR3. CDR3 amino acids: CASRGFGTANTEAFF. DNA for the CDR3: TGTGCCAGTAGAGGATTTGGGACAGCGAACACTGAAGCTTTCTTT.

CDR3 loop: CASSERSRQGLHLYEQYF. DNA for the CDR3: TGTGCCAGCAGTGAGAGGAGCCGCCAGGGCCTACACCTCTACGAGCAGTACTTC. This rearrangement joins TRBV25-1 to TRBJ2-7, with a possible D match to TRBD1 (5 bases). The germline V gene has CDR1 MGHDK and CDR2 SYGVNS. V was shortened by 3 bases and J by 3 bases, with 24 bases between the two germline ends. This CDR3 is 18 amino acids long.

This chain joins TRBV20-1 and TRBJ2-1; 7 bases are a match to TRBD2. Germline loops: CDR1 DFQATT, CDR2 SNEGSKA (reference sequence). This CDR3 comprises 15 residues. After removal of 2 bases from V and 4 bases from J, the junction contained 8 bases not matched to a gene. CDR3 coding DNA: TGCAGTGCTAGAACCCCCAGCGGGACTTACAATGAGCAGTTCTTC. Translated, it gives CSARTPSGTYNEQFF.

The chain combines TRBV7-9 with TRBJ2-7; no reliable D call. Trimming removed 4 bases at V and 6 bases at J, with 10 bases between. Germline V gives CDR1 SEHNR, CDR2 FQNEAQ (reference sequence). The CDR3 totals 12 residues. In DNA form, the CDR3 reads TGTGCCAGCAGCTCCTTAAACGGCGAGCAGTACTTC. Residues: CASSSLNGEQYF.

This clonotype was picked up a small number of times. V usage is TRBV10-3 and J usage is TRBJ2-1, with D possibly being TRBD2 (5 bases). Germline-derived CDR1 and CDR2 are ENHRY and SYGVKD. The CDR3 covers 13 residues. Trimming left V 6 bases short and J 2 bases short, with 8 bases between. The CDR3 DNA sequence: TGTGCCATCAGCGAGGGTGCCTACAATGAGCAGTTCTTC. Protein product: CAISEGAYNEQFF.

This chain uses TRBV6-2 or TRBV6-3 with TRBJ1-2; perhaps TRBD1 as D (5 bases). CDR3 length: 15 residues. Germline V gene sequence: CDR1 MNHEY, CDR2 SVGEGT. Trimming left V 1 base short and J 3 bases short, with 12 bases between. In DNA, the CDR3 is TGTGCCAGCAGTTACTTTTTGGACACAGACTATGGCTACACCTTC. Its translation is CASSYFLDTDYGYTF.

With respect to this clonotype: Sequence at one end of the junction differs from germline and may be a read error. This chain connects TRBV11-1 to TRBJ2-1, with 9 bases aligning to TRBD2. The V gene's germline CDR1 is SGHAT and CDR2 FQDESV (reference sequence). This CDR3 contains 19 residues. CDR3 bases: TGTGCCAGCAGCTTAGCCCCCAGCGGGAGGTCCCGGACCTACAATGAGCACTTCTTC. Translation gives CASSLAPSGRSRTYNEHFF.

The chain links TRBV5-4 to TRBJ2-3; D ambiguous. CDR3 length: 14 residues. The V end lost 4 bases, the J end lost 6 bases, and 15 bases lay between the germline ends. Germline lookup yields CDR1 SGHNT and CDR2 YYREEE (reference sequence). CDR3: CASSVAPSTDTQYF. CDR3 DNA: TGTGCCAGCAGCGTCGCCCCGTCCACCGATACGCAGTATTTT.

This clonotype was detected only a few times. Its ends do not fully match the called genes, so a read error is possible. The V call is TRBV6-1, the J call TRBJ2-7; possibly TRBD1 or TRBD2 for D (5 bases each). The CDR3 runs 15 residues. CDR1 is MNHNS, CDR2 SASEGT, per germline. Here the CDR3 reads CASSEAGTSSYEQYF. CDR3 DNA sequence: TGTGCCAGCAGCGAAGCTGGGACGAGCTCCTACGAGCAGTACTTC.

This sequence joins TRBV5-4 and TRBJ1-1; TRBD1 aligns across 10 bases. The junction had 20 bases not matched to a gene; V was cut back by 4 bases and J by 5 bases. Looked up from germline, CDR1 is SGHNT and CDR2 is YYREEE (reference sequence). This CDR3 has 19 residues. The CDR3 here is CASSVAKSETGGLVTEAFF. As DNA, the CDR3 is TGTGCCAGCAGCGTAGCCAAGTCGGAGACAGGGGGCCTGGTGACTGAAGCTTTCTTT.

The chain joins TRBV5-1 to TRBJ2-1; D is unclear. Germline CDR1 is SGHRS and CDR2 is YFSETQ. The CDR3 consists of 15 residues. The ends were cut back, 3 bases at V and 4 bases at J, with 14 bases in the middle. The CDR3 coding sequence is TGCGCCAGCAGCTCGATTGACCAGGTTTACAATGAGCAGTTCTTC. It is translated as CASSSIDQVYNEQFF.

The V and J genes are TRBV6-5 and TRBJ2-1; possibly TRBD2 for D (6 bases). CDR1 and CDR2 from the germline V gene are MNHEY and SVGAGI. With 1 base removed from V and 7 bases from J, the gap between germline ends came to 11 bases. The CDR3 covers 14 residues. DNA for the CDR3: TGTGCCAGCAGTTACTACGGGAGCGGGAATGAGCAGTTCTTC. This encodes CASSYYGSGNEQFF.

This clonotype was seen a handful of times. The chain's CDR3 is CASSPPGLAGGELFF. CDR3 DNA: TGTGCCAGCAGTCCCCCGGGACTAGCGGGAGGGGAGCTGTTTTTT. The chain uses TRBV28 and TRBJ2-2; 13 bases align to TRBD2. The CDR3 loop spans 15 amino acids. Losses at the gene ends were 5 bases for V and 8 bases for J; bases not matched to a gene: 5. Germline V gives CDR1 MDHEN, CDR2 SYDVKM.

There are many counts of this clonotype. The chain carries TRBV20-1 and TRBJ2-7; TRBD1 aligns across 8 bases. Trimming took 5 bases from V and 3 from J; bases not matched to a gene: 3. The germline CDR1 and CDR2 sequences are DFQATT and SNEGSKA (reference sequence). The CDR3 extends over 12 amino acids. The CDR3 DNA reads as TGCAGTGCTCGACAGGGGTTCTACGAGCAGTACTTC. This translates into CSARQGFYEQYF.

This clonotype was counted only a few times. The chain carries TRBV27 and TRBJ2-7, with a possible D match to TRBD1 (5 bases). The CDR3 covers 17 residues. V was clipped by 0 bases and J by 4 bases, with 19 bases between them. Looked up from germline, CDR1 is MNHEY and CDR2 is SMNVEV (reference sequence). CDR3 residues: CASSLSISRQGFYEQYF. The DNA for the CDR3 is TGTGCCAGCAGTTTATCTATCAGCCGGCAGGGCTTTTACGAGCAGTACTTC.

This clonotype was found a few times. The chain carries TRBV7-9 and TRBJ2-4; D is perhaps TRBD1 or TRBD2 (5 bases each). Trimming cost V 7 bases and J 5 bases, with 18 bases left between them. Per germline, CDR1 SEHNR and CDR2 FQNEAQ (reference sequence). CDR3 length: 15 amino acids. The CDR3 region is CASISYRDQENIQYF. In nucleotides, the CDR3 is TGTGCCAGCATCTCTTACCGGGACCAGGAAAACATTCAGTACTTC.

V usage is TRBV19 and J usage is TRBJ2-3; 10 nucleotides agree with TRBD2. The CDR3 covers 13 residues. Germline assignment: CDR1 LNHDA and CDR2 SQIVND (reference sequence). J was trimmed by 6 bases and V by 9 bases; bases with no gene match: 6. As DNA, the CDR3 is TGTGCCAGCTCAGCGGGAGGGCCGGATACGCAGTATTTT. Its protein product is CASSAGGPDTQYF.

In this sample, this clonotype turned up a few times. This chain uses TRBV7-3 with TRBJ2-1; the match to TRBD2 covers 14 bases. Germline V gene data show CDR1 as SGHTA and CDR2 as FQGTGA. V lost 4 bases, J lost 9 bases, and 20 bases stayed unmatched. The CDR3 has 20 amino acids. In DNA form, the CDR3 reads TGTGCCAGCAGCTCCCCCCTGGGACTAGCGGGAGTGGGGGGGGCGGGTGAGCAGTTCTTC. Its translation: CASSSPLGLAGVGGAGEQFF.